These 14 T cell receptor beta chains were all obtained from the same sample, sequenced in a study of control samples from healthy donors and cancer patients. Repertoires were generated with immunoSEQ multiplex PCR, while TCRdb's copy carries only in-frame clones and drops some. The sample lists about 17,000 clones, 70% to 90% seen once, with about 34% in the top ten. Sequences were obtained from PBMCs. These receptors were obtained from a man aged 60 to 75 with head and neck cancer.

This clone came up a few times. This chain connects TRBV5-4 to TRBJ1-6, with D perhaps matching TRBD1 (5 bases). Between the trimmed V and J ends, which lost 2 bases and 2 bases, there was a span of 11 bases. The CDR3 consists of 16 residues. Germline V CDR1 and CDR2: SGHNT, YYREEE (reference sequence). For the CDR3, the DNA is TGTGCCAGCAGCTTCGACAGTATGGCCTATAATTCACCCCTCCACTTT. Its protein is CASSFDSMAYNSPLHF.

V usage is TRBV3-1 (or the pseudogene TRBV3-2) and J usage is TRBJ2-2; D perhaps matches TRBD1 (5 bases). The CDR3 spans 16 residues. V was clipped by 4 bases and J by 1 base, with 13 bases between them. Germline CDR1 is LGHDT and CDR2 is YNNKEL (reference sequence). CDR3 DNA: TGTGCCAGCAGCCCCCCCCGGACAATGAACACCGGGGAGCTGTTTTTT. Its translation is CASSPPRTMNTGELFF.

This chain uses TRBV29-1 with TRBJ1-2; 7 nucleotides align to TRBD1. Germline V gene sequence: CDR1 SQVTM, CDR2 ANQGSEA. After removal of 4 bases from V and 5 bases from J, the junction contained 1 base not matched to a gene. The CDR3 has 11 amino acids. The CDR3 bases are TGCAGCGTTGGGGACAGATATGGCTACACCTTC. Its protein is CSVGDRYGYTF.

This chain links TRBV7-9 with TRBJ2-3; 9 bases match TRBD1. This CDR3 has 15 amino acids. Germline V lookup: CDR1 SEHNR, CDR2 FQNEAQ (reference sequence). Germline trimming cut 1 base from V and 5 bases from J; bases unmatched to any gene: 4. The CDR3 sequence is CASSLGDRVGDTQYF. CDR3 DNA: TGTGCCAGCAGCTTAGGGGACAGGGTTGGAGATACGCAGTATTTT.

The chain recombines TRBV5-6 with TRBJ1-2; 9 bases line up with TRBD1. This CDR3 spans 18 amino acids. Unmatched junction bases numbered 15, after V lost 3 bases and J lost 3 bases. Germline V gene data show CDR1 as SGHDT and CDR2 as YYEEEE. CDR3: CASSWGSRDRVDYYGYTF. The CDR3 DNA reads TGTGCCAGCAGCTGGGGGTCCCGGGACAGGGTTGATTACTATGGCTACACCTTC.

As concerns this clone: This same CDR3 is encoded by further DNA sequences in the sample. The gene calls are TRBV18 and TRBJ1-1; D is ambiguous. Germline CDR1 is KGHSH and CDR2 is LQKENI. There are 13 residues in the CDR3. With 2 bases removed from V and 1 base from J, the gap between germline ends came to 5 bases. Written as DNA, the CDR3 is TGTGCCAGCTCACCATCACCGAACACTGAAGCTTTCTTT. Its translation is CASSPSPNTEAFF.

The chain joins TRBV19 to TRBJ2-6; 9 positions agree with TRBD1. After removal of 10 bases from V and 4 bases from J, the junction contained 8 bases not matched to a gene. This CDR3 has 15 amino acids. Germline V lookup: CDR1 LNHDA, CDR2 SQIVND (reference sequence). The CDR3 protein is CATHGQGTGANVLTF. For the CDR3, the DNA is TGTGCCACCCATGGACAGGGGACCGGGGCCAACGTCCTGACTTTC. The variable domain in full, completed from reference TRBV19 and TRBJ2-6, reads DGGITQSPKYLFRKEGQNVTLSCEQNLNHDAMYWYRQDPGQGLRLIYYSQIVNDFQKGDIAEGYSVSREKKESFPLTVTSAQKNPTAFYLCATHGQGTGANVLTFGAGSRLTVL.

The chain is built from TRBV5-1 and TRBJ1-4; possibly TRBD1 for D (6 bases). The CDR3 runs 15 residues. Trimming took off 3 bases at V and 8 bases at J, with 17 bases between the two ends. Looked up from germline, CDR1 is SGHRS and CDR2 is YFSETQ. The CDR3 here is CASSSGVGHQEKLFF. The CDR3 nucleotides read TGCGCCAGCAGCTCGGGGGTGGGACATCAGGAAAAACTGTTTTTT.

V is TRBV30 and J is TRBJ1-1, with 7 bases matching TRBD1. Per the germline V gene, CDR1 is GTSNPN and CDR2 is SVGIG (reference sequence). This CDR3 has 16 residues. V dropped 3 bases and J dropped 0; count of bases not matched to a gene: 10. The CDR3 region has the DNA TGTGCCTGGAGGGTTCCAGGGACAGTGATGAACACTGAAGCTTTCTTT. Encoded protein: CAWRVPGTVMNTEAFF.

This clone was seen only once. In nucleotides, the CDR3 is TGTGCCAGTAGTATCGACCCGACAGGGTTGAAAGAAAAACTGTTTTTT. This codes for CASSIDPTGLKEKLFF. This chain joins TRBV19 and TRBJ1-4; 7 bases are shared with TRBD1. The CDR3 has 16 residues. V shed 3 bases, J shed 8 bases, and the junction held 12 bases outside the gene matches. Per the germline V gene, CDR1 is LNHDA and CDR2 is SQIVND (reference sequence).

This clone occurred once. The gene calls are TRBV5-6 and TRBJ1-2, with 7 positions matching TRBD1. Unmatched junction bases numbered 12, after V lost 0 bases and J lost 4 bases. Per germline, CDR1 SGHDT and CDR2 YYEEEE. This CDR3 has 17 residues. The CDR3 protein is CASSLVTGWESSYGYTF. CDR3 sequence (DNA): TGTGCCAGCAGCTTGGTGACAGGGTGGGAATCCTCCTATGGCTACACCTTC. Together with reference TRBV5-6 and TRBJ1-2, the CDR3 gives the full variable domain: DAGVTQSPTHLIKTRGQQVTLRCSPKSGHDTVSWYQQALGQGPQFIFQYYEEEERQRGNFPDRFSGHQFPNYSSELNVNALLLGDSALYLCASSLVTGWESSYGYTFGSGTRLTVV.

This rearrangement joins TRBV6-5 to TRBJ2-5; the D is unclear. Trimming shortened V by 7 bases and J by 5 bases, and 14 bases separated the two germline ends. The CDR3 is 13 amino acids. Germline V gives CDR1 MNHEY, CDR2 SVGAGI. In DNA, the CDR3 is TGTGCCAGCACTCGAAGTTTCCCCGAGACCCAGTACTTC. Its translation: CASTRSFPETQYF.

J is TRBJ2-5 and V is TRBV6-4, with 9 nucleotides matching TRBD2. This CDR3 contains 17 residues. CDR1 is MRHNA, CDR2 SNTAGT, per germline. With 0 bases clipped from V and 0 bases from J, the junction kept 5 bases outside the gene matches. DNA for the CDR3: TGTGCCAGCAGTGACTCGATGATAGCGGGGGACCAAGAGACCCAGTACTTC. Translating it yields CASSDSMIAGDQETQYF.

The gene calls are TRBV29-1 and TRBJ1-1, with D possibly being TRBD1 (6 bases). This CDR3 is built from 14 residues. Germline V gene sequence: CDR1 SQVTM, CDR2 ANQGSEA. Trimming shortened V by 1 base and J by 5 bases, and 14 bases separated the two germline ends. In DNA form, the CDR3 reads TGCAGCGTTGAAGTGGGGGGGCGGAGAACTGAAGCTTTCTTT. Protein sequence: CSVEVGGRRTEAFF. The full variable domain, rest sourced from reference TRBV29-1 and TRBJ1-1, is SAVISQKPSRDICQRGTSLTIQCQVDSQVTMMFWYRQQPGQSLTLIATANQGSEATYESGFVIDKFPISRPNLTFSTLTVSNMSPEDSSIYLCSVEVGGRRTEAFFGQGTRLTVV.